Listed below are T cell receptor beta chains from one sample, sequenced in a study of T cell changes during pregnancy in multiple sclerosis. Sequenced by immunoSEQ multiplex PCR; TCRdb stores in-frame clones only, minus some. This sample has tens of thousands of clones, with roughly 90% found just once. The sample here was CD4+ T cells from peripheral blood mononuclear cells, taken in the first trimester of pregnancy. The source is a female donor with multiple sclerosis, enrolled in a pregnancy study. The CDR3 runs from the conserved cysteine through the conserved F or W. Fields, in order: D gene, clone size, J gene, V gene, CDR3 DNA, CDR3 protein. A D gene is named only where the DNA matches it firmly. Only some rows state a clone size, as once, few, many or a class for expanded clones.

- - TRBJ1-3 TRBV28 TGTGCCAGCATCGGGGGAGGGGGAAACACCATATATTTT CASIGGGGNTIYF
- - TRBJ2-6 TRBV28 TGTGCCAGCAGTTTCCCCCCTCCGAGCTCTGGGGCCAACGTCCTGACTTTC CASSFPPPSSGANVLTF
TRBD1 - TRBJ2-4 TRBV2 TGTGCCAGCAGTGAAGACAGGGGGCGAGGAGCCAAAAACATTCAGTACTTC CASSEDRGRGAKNIQYF
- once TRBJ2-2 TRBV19 TGTGCCAGTAGTTTTTCTGGGACTGGATGGTCCGGGGAGCTGTTTTTT CASSFSGTGWSGELFF
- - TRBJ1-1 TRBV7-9 TGTGCCAGCAGCTTATTGGCGGACACTGAAGCTTTCTTT CASSLLADTEAFF
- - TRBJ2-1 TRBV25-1 TGTGCCAGCAGAAGGACAGAGGGAAACAATGAGCAGTTCTTC CASRRTEGNNEQFF
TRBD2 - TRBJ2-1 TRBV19 TGTGCCAGCGGAGGACTAGCGGGAGGTAATGAGCAGTTCTTC CASGGLAGGNEQFF
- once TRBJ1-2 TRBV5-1 TGCGCCAGCAGCGACGGACGGGAGGGTTTACGGGGCTACACCTTC CASSDGREGLRGYTF
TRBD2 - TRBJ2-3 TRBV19 TGTGCCAGTAGTCCCCCCGGGCTAGCGGGCGCAGATACGCAGTATTTT CASSPPGLAGADTQYF
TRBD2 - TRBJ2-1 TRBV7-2 TGTGCCAGCAGCTTAAGCGGACTAGCGGGAGCTACTGAGCAGTTCTTC CASSLSGLAGATEQFF
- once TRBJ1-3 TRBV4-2 TGTGCCAGCAGCCAAGAGTCCCCACGGGACAAAGCTGGAAACACCATATATTTT CASSQESPRDKAGNTIYF
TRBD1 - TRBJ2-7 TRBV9 TGTGCCAGCAGCCCTGACACAGGGGTCTACGAGCAGTACTTC CASSPDTGVYEQYF
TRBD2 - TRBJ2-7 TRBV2 TGTGCCGTCCGGACTAGCGGGATCCCCTACGAGCAGTACTTC CAVRTSGIPYEQYF
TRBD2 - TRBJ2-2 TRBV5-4 TGTGCCAGCAGCTTGGACCCCGCGGGAGTGCCCGGGGAGCTGTTTTTT CASSLDPAGVPGELFF
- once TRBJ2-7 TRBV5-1 TGCGCCAGCAGCTTAGATCCCACTCGCTACTACGAGCAGTACTTC CASSLDPTRYYEQYF